This T cell receptor (beta chain) was sequenced during a study of blood T cell repertoires in COVID-19. Study as a whole: Whether acute or convalescent, the COVID-19 samples came from the United States, Italy and Spain.

Clones were sequenced by immunoSEQ multiplex PCR, and TCRdb holds only the in-frame ones, with some missing. The data show about 33,000 clones, 87% seen once. Trimming removed 0 bases from V and 8 bases from J, with 11 bases in between. Per the germline V gene, CDR1 is LGHDT and CDR2 is YNNKEL (reference sequence). This CDR3 is built from 14 residues. This sequence was found in a man aged 60-69 years with acute or convalescent COVID-19. Sequencing was carried out using peripheral blood. The V call is TRBV3-1 (or the pseudogene TRBV3-2), the J call TRBJ2-4; weak D call: TRBD2 (5 bases). CDR3 in DNA: TGTGCCAGCAGCCAAGAACGGGGTTGGGACATTCAGTACTTC. Translated: CASSQERGWDIQYF.